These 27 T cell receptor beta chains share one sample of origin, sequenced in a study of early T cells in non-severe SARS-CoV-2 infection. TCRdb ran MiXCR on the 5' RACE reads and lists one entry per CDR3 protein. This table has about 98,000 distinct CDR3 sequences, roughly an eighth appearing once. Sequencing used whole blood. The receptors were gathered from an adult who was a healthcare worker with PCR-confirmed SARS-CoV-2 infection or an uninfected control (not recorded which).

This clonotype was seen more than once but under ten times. The CDR3 bases are TGTGCCATCAGTGAGGGGAATGAGCAGTTCTTC. Its translation: CAISEGNEQFF. This chain uses TRBV10-3 with TRBJ2-1; no definite D call. Germline-derived CDR1 and CDR2 are ENHRY and SYGVKD. Trimming left V 2 bases short and J 7 bases short, with 3 bases between. The CDR3 extends over 11 amino acids.

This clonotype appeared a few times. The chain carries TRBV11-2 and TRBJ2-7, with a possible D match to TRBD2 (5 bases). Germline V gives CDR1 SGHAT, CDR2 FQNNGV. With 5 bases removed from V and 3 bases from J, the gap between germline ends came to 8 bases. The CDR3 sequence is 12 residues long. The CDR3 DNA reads TGTGCCAGCAGCATCCGGGGCTACGAGCAGTACTTC. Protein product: CASSIRGYEQYF.

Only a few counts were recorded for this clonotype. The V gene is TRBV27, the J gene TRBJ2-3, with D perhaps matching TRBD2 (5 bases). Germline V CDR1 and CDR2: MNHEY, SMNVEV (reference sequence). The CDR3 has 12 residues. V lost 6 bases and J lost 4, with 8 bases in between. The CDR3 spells CASSPGSDTQYF. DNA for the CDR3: TGTGCCAGCAGCCCGGGGTCAGATACGCAGTATTTT.

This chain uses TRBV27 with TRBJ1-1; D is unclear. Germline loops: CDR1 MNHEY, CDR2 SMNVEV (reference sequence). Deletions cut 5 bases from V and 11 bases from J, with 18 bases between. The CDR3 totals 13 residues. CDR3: CASSPSSVTPAFF. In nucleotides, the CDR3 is TGTGCCAGCAGTCCCAGCTCGGTTACTCCCGCTTTCTTT.

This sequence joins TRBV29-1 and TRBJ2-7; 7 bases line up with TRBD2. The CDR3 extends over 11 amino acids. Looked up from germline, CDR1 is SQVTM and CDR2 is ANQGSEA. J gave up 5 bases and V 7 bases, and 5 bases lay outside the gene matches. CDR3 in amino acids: CSAERDHEQYF. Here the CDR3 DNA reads TGCAGCGCCGAGCGGGACCACGAGCAGTACTTC.

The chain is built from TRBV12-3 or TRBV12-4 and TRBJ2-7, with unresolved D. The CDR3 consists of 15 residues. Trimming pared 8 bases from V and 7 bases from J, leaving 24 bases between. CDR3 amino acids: CASGPGTVTTEEQYF. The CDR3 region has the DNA TGTGCCAGCGGGCCCGGAACGGTCACGACGGAGGAGCAGTACTTC.

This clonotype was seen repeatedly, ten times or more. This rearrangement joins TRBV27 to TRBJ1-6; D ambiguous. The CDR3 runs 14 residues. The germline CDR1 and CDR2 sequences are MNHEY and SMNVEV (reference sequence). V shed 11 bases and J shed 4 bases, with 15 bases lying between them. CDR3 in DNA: TGTGCCCCCGGGGAGGGCCGATATAATTCACCCCTCCACTTT. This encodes CAPGEGRYNSPLHF.

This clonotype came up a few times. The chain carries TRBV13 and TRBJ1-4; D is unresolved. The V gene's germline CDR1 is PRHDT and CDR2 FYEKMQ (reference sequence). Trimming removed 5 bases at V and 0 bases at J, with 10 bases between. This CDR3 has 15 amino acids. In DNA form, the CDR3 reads TGTGCCAGCAGCCGTCTCGATGCAACTAATGAAAAACTGTTTTTT. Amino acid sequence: CASSRLDATNEKLFF.

CDR3 in amino acids: CASRRTREGGVGSYNSPLHF. The CDR3 DNA reads TGTGCCAGCAGACGGACACGAGAGGGTGGGGTAGGCTCCTATAATTCACCCCTCCACTTT. The rearrangement joins TRBV2 to TRBJ1-6; tentative D call: TRBD1 (5 bases). V shed 6 bases and J shed 0 bases, with 24 bases lying between them. Germline CDR1 reads SNHLY; CDR2 reads FYNNEI. The CDR3 spans 20 residues.

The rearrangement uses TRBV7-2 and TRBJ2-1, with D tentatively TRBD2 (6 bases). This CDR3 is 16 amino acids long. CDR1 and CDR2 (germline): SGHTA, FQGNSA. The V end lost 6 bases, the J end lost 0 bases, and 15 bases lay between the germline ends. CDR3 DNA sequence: TGTGCCAGCAGAGGGATGGCGGGGAGCTCCTACAATGAGCAGTTCTTC. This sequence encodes CASRGMAGSSYNEQFF.

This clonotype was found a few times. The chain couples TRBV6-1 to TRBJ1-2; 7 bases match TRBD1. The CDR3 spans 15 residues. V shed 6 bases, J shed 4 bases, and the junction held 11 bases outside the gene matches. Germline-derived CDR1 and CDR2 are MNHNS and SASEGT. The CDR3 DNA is TGTGCCAGCAGCGTTGACAGGGTGTCGGTCTATGGCTACACCTTC. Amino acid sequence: CASSVDRVSVYGYTF.

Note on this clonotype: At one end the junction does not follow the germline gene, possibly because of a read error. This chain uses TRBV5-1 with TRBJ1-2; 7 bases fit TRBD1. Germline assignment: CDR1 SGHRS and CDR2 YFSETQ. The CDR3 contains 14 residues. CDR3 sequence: CASSVQGMVYGCTF. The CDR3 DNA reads TGCGCCAGCAGCGTACAGGGGATGGTCTATGGCTGCACCTTC.

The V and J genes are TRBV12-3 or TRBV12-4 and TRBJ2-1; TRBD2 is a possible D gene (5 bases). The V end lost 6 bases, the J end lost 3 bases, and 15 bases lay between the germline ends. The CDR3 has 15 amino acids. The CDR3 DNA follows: TGTGCCAGCAGCCCCGGGGTAGCGAGCTACAATGAGCAGTTCTTC. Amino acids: CASSPGVASYNEQFF.

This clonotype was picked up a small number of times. The CDR3 loop is CSVDNEAGGEYEQFF. CDR3 nucleotide sequence: TGCAGCGTTGATAATGAAGCGGGAGGCGAGTATGAGCAGTTCTTC. The V and J genes are TRBV29-1 and TRBJ2-1; TRBD2 matches 9 bases. This CDR3 comprises 15 residues. J was trimmed by 8 bases and V by 3 bases; bases with no gene match: 11. Germline V lookup: CDR1 SQVTM, CDR2 ANQGSEA.

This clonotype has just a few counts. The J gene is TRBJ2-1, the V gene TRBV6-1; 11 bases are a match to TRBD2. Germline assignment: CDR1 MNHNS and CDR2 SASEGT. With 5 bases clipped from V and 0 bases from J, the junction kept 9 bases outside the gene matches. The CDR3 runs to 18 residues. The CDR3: CASSIPGTSGSSYNEQFF. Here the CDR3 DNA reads TGTGCCAGCAGTATACCCGGGACTAGCGGAAGCTCCTACAATGAGCAGTTCTTC.

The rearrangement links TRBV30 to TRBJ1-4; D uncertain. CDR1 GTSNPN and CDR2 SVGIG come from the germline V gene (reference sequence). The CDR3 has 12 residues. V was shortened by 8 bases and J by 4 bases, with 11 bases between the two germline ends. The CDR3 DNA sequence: TGTGCCGGAGATGCAGATAATGAAAAACTGTTTTTT. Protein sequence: CAGDADNEKLFF.

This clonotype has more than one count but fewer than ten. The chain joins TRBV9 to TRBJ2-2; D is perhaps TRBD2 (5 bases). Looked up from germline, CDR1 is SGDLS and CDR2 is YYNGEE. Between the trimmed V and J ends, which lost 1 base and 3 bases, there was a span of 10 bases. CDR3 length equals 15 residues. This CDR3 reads CASSVLPGYTGELFF. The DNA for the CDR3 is TGTGCCAGCAGCGTATTACCGGGGTACACCGGGGAGCTGTTTTTT.

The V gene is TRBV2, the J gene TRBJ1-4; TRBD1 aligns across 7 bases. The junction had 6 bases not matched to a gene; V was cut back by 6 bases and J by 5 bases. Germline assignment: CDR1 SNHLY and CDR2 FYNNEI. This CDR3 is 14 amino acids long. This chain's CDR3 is CASRTGQLNEKLFF. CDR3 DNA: TGTGCCAGCAGGACGGGACAGCTAAATGAAAAACTGTTTTTT.

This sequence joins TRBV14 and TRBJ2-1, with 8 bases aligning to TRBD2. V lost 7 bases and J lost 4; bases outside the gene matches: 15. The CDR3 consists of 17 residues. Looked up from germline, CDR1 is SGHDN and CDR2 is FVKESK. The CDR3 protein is CASTGGEGLGMYNEQFF. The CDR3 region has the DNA TGTGCCAGCACCGGGGGTGAGGGACTAGGGATGTACAATGAGCAGTTCTTC.

CDR3 in amino acids: CASSESPRLEQYF. The CDR3 DNA reads TGCGCCAGCAGTGAGTCCCCCCGGTTGGAGCAGTACTTC. The chain carries TRBV10-1 and TRBJ2-7; no clear D gene. CDR3 length: 13 amino acids. Per germline, CDR1 WNHNN and CDR2 SYGVQD (reference sequence). V was clipped by 0 bases and J by 7 bases, with 10 bases between them.

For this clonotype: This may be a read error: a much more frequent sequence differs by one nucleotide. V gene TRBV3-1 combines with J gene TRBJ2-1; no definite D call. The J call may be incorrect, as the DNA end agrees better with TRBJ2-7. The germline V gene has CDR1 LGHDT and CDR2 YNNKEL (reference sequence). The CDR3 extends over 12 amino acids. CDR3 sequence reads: CASSPPGSEQYF. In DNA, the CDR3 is TGTGCCAGCAGCCCTCCAGGAAGTGAGCAGTACTTC.

The CDR3 spells CASRPLSGRLYEQYF. DNA for the CDR3: TGTGCCAGCAGACCCCTGAGCGGGAGGCTTTACGAGCAGTACTTC. The chain couples TRBV11-2 to TRBJ2-7; 9 positions agree with TRBD2. V shed 6 bases, J shed 4 bases, and the junction held 10 bases outside the gene matches. The CDR3 totals 15 residues. Germline V gene sequence: CDR1 SGHAT, CDR2 FQNNGV.

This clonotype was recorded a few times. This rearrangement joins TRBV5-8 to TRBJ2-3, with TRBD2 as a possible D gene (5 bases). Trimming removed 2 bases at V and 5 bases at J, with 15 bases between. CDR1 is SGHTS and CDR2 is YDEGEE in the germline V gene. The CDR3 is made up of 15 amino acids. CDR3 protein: CASSFSGGPGDTQYF. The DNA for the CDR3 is TGTGCCAGCAGCTTTTCCGGCGGGCCCGGAGATACGCAGTATTTT.

The CDR3 here is CASSPRTSGRGETQYF. In nucleotides, the CDR3 is TGTGCCAGCAGCCCCCGGACTAGCGGGAGAGGAGAGACCCAGTACTTC. V and J are TRBV7-7 and TRBJ2-5, with TRBD2 matching 13 bases. The CDR3 consists of 16 residues. The V segment lost 5 bases and the J segment 4 bases; nucleotides outside the gene matches: 7. The germline V gene encodes CDR1 SSHAT and CDR2 FNYEAQ (reference sequence).

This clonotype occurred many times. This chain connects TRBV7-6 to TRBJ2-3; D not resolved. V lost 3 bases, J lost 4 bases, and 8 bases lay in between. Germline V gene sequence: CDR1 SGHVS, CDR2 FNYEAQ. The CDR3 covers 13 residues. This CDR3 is CASSFGYADTQYF. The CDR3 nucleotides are TGTGCCAGCAGCTTCGGGTATGCAGATACGCAGTATTTT.

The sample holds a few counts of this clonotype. The CDR3 coding sequence is TGTGCCAGCAGTTTATACGCAGGGGAGAATTCACCCCTCCACTTT. Residues: CASSLYAGENSPLHF. The rearrangement links TRBV28 to TRBJ1-6; the D gene is possibly TRBD1 (6 bases). The V end lost 1 base, the J end lost 7 bases, and 11 bases lay between the germline ends. The CDR3 contains 15 residues. Germline values: CDR1 MDHEN, CDR2 SYDVKM.

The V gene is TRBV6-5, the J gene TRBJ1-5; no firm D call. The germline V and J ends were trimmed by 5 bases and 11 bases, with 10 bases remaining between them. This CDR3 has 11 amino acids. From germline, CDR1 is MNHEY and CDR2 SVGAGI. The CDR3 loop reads CASSLPLSQHF. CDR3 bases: TGTGCCAGCAGTCTCCCCCTATCCCAGCATTTT.